This T cell receptor (beta chain) was captured in a study of blood T cell repertoires in COVID-19. Study information: Samples taken during acute and convalescent COVID-19 were collected in the United States, Italy and Spain. PBMCs, B-cell-depleted T cells, or T cells provided the cDNA or gDNA that made up the material.

Germline CDR1 reads KGHDR; CDR2 reads SFDVKD. V was clipped by 0 bases and J by 3 bases, with 25 bases between them. The CDR3 loop spans 20 amino acids. In the original processing: Estimation of nucleated cell counts relied on the amplification of reference gene primers. TCRdb's copy holds only in-frame clones and misses some; the assay was immunoSEQ multiplex PCR. V and J calls and clone size follow that table, whereas D and trimming were derived from the DNA. This sample has fewer than 250,000 clones, with roughly 82% found just once. In this sample, this clone turned up once. This receptor was obtained from an older woman with acute or convalescent COVID-19. What was sequenced was peripheral blood. J is TRBJ1-1 and V is TRBV24-1; the D gene is possibly TRBD1 (5 bases). The CDR3 nucleotides are TGTGCCACCAGTGATTTGCATTACGGCAGGGCGGGGCCTTTGGACACTGAAGCTTTCTTT. This gives the protein CATSDLHYGRAGPLDTEAFF.